What follows are 32 T cell receptor beta chains derived from one specimen sequenced in a study of blood T cell repertoires in COVID-19. Some clones are missing from TCRdb's copy, which holds only in-frame ones; the method was immunoSEQ multiplex PCR. The sample lists 350,000 to 450,000 clones, roughly 85% occurring once. The sequenced sample consisted of peripheral blood. These receptors all stem from a woman younger than 30 with acute or convalescent COVID-19.

V and J are TRBV14 and TRBJ1-6, with 7 bases matching TRBD1. Germline CDR1 reads SGHDN; CDR2 reads FVKESK. With V trimmed by 0 bases and J by 6 bases, 8 bases remained unmatched. The CDR3 extends over 17 amino acids. This CDR3 reads CASSQDRWGQSNSPLHF. CDR3 DNA: TGTGCCAGCAGCCAAGATCGATGGGGACAGAGTAATTCACCCCTCCACTTT.

The rearrangement joins TRBV23-1 to TRBJ2-5, with a possible D match to TRBD1 (5 bases). Being an ORF, TRBV23-1 has a function that is uncertain. V was pared by 4 bases and J by 2 bases, with 17 bases between. CDR3 size: 16 residues. CDR3 sequence (DNA): TGCGCCAGCAGTCGGGAAGGGCAGGGCAATCAAGAGACCCAGTACTTC. Translating gives CASSREGQGNQETQYF.

This clone was observed a few times. J is TRBJ2-2 and V is TRBV3-1 (or the pseudogene TRBV3-2); TRBD2 is a possible D gene (6 bases). From germline, CDR1 is LGHDT and CDR2 YNNKEL (reference sequence). V was trimmed by 7 bases and J by 7 bases, leaving 13 bases between them. The CDR3 has 13 residues. The CDR3 loop is CASTRGEVGELFF. Written as DNA, the CDR3 is TGTGCCAGCACTAGAGGGGAGGTCGGGGAGCTGTTTTTT.

The chain employs TRBV7-6 and TRBJ1-4, with 8 bases fitting TRBD1. The CDR3 covers 15 residues. Germline V gives CDR1 SGHVS, CDR2 FNYEAQ. The ends lost 9 bases at V and 2 bases at J; junction bases unmatched: 8. The CDR3 here is CASGSTGVTNEKLFF. DNA of the CDR3: TGTGCCAGTGGTTCGACAGGGGTGACTAATGAAAAACTGTTTTTT.

The J gene is TRBJ2-2, the V gene TRBV7-9; no clear D gene. Germline assignment: CDR1 SEHNR and CDR2 FQNEAQ (reference sequence). CDR3 length: 14 amino acids. Trimming took off 0 bases at V and 4 bases at J, with 6 bases between the two ends. In DNA form, the CDR3 reads TGTGCCAGCAGCTTAGCAACGGGCACCGGGGAGCTGTTTTTT. Encoded protein: CASSLATGTGELFF.

The chain carries TRBV5-1 and TRBJ1-1, with 8 bases aligning to TRBD1. CDR3 length equals 15 residues. Germline CDR1 is SGHRS and CDR2 is YFSETQ. After removal of 4 bases from V and 1 base from J, the junction contained 6 bases not matched to a gene. The CDR3 sequence is CASSLTGVGNTEAFF. CDR3 DNA: TGCGCCAGCAGCCTGACAGGGGTGGGGAACACTGAAGCTTTCTTT.

This chain uses TRBV24-1 with TRBJ2-2; TRBD1 is a possible D gene (5 bases). Germline values: CDR1 KGHDR, CDR2 SFDVKD. Trimming left V 5 bases short and J 0 bases short, with 12 bases between. This CDR3 is 16 amino acids long. Here the CDR3 DNA reads TGTGCCACCAGTGGTGACAGTCCCGCGAACACCGGGGAGCTGTTTTTT. Amino acid sequence: CATSGDSPANTGELFF.

The rearrangement links TRBV18 to TRBJ2-7; weak D call: TRBD1 (6 bases). CDR1 and CDR2 (germline): KGHSH, LQKENI. The CDR3 runs to 13 residues. V lost 5 bases and J 8 bases, leaving 16 bases between the germline ends. CDR3 protein: CASSFRTDYQQYF. DNA of the CDR3: TGTGCCAGCTCATTTCGGACAGATTACCAGCAGTACTTC.

The V gene is TRBV3-1 (or the pseudogene TRBV3-2), the J gene TRBJ2-3; 14 bases map to TRBD2. J gave up 2 bases and V 0 bases, and 1 base lay outside the gene matches. The CDR3 extends over 17 amino acids. The V gene's germline CDR1 is LGHDT and CDR2 YNNKEL (reference sequence). The DNA for the CDR3 is TGTGCCAGCAGCCAAGAGGGACTAGCGGGAGTCACAGATACGCAGTATTTT. The encoded protein is CASSQEGLAGVTDTQYF.

The chain links TRBV19 to TRBJ2-3; tentatively, D is TRBD2 (6 bases). The CDR3 spans 14 residues. With 9 bases removed from V and 4 bases from J, the gap between germline ends came to 17 bases. Germline V gene lookup returns CDR1 LNHDA and CDR2 SQIVND (reference sequence). CDR3 region: CASAAGREPDTQYF. CDR3 in DNA: TGTGCCAGCGCCGCGGGGCGCGAGCCAGATACGCAGTATTTT.

V and J are TRBV2 and TRBJ1-4; no reliable D call. The germline V gene encodes CDR1 SNHLY and CDR2 FYNNEI. CDR3 length equals 13 residues. Trimming shortened V by 4 bases and J by 5 bases, and 8 bases separated the two germline ends. The CDR3 DNA reads as TGTGCCAGCAGTGTGAGGTTCAATGAAAAACTGTTTTTT. Amino acid sequence: CASSVRFNEKLFF.

This rearrangement joins TRBV5-1 to TRBJ2-2, with TRBD1 identical over 9 bases. After removal of 5 bases from V and 5 bases from J, the junction contained 7 bases not matched to a gene. Germline CDR1 reads SGHRS; CDR2 reads YFSETQ. The CDR3 length is 15 residues. DNA of the CDR3: TGCGCCAGCAGGCCCGGGACAGGGTGGACCGGGGAGCTGTTTTTT. Translation: CASRPGTGWTGELFF.

V and J are TRBV28 and TRBJ2-7; TRBD2 is a possible D gene (6 bases). V was clipped by 7 bases and J by 2 bases, with 18 bases between them. The CDR3 extends over 15 amino acids. The germline V gene encodes CDR1 MDHEN and CDR2 SYDVKM. CDR3 sequence (DNA): TGTGCCAGCAATCACCGGGACTCTCTACCCTACGAGCAGTACTTC. Translation gives CASNHRDSLPYEQYF.

The V and J genes are TRBV3-1 (or the pseudogene TRBV3-2) and TRBJ1-1, with 7 positions matching TRBD1. J lost 0 bases, V lost 5 bases, and 6 bases had no gene match. CDR1 LGHDT and CDR2 YNNKEL come from the germline V gene (reference sequence). CDR3 length: 15 amino acids. CDR3 in amino acids: CASSTRDSMNTEAFF. The CDR3 DNA reads TGTGCCAGCAGCACCCGGGACAGTATGAACACTGAAGCTTTCTTT.

This chain joins TRBV12-5 and TRBJ2-7; 7 nucleotides line up with TRBD1. The germline V gene has CDR1 LGHNT and CDR2 FRNRAP. J was trimmed by 7 bases and V by 3 bases; bases with no gene match: 9. The CDR3 length is 14 residues. As DNA, the CDR3 is TGTGCTAGTGGTTTAGAAGGGGGCTCGGGGGAGCAGTACTTC. Amino acids: CASGLEGGSGEQYF. The full variable domain, rest sourced from reference TRBV12-5 and TRBJ2-7, is DARVTQTPRHKVTEMGQEVTMRCQPILGHNTVFWYRQTMMQGLELLAYFRNRAPLDDSGMPKDRFSAEMPDATLATLKIQPSEPRDSAVYFCASGLEGGSGEQYFGPGTRLTVT.

The chain is built from TRBV7-9 and TRBJ1-4; possibly TRBD1 for D (5 bases). The ends were cut back, 1 base at V and 7 bases at J, with 13 bases in the middle. The CDR3 sequence is 15 residues long. Germline assignment: CDR1 SEHNR and CDR2 FQNEAQ (reference sequence). The CDR3 region has the DNA TGTGCCAGCAGCTTAGAGGCAGGGAGGGGTGAAAAACTGTTTTTT. Amino acid sequence: CASSLEAGRGEKLFF.

The chain uses TRBV6-4 and TRBJ2-2; D is unclear. Germline CDR1 reads MRHNA; CDR2 reads SNTAGT. V was cut by 7 bases and J by 6 bases, with 12 bases left in between. The CDR3 is made up of 13 amino acids. CDR3 amino acids: CASTFYPPGELFF. The CDR3 DNA reads TGTGCCAGCACTTTCTATCCTCCCGGGGAGCTGTTTTTT.

The chain combines TRBV4-2 with TRBJ2-5; 7 bases match TRBD1. The CDR3 extends over 14 amino acids. CDR1 and CDR2 (germline): LGHNA, YNFKEQ. The V and J ends lost 6 bases and 8 bases, in that order; junction bases with no gene match: 12. This CDR3 is CASRAGGTAQTQYF. CDR3 sequence (DNA): TGTGCCAGCAGGGCAGGGGGTACAGCACAAACCCAGTACTTC.

The chain joins TRBV28 to TRBJ2-7; 9 nucleotides line up with TRBD2. The CDR3 length is 16 residues. Germline V gene lookup returns CDR1 MDHEN and CDR2 SYDVKM. Losses at the gene ends were 6 bases for V and 4 bases for J; bases not matched to a gene: 13. The CDR3 DNA reads TGTGCCAGCAGCAGCGCCAAAGCGGGAGGACGATACGAGCAGTACTTC. It is translated as CASSSAKAGGRYEQYF.

J is TRBJ2-3 and V is TRBV6-2 or TRBV6-3; D gene unclear. The germline V and J ends were trimmed by 6 bases and 3 bases, with 7 bases remaining between them. This CDR3 spans 12 amino acids. Germline V gene lookup returns CDR1 MNHEY and CDR2 SVGEGT. The CDR3 nucleotides read TGTGCCAGCAGCCGTCAAACAGATACGCAGTATTTT. Its protein product is CASSRQTDTQYF.

This chain joins TRBV4-2 and TRBJ1-4; 8 bases map to TRBD1. CDR3 length: 16 residues. With 7 bases clipped from V and 2 bases from J, the junction kept 9 bases outside the gene matches. Germline CDR1 LGHNA, CDR2 YNFKEQ. The CDR3 region has the DNA TGTGCCAGCAACCATGGGGGACAGGTCACTAATGAAAAACTGTTTTTT. It is translated as CASNHGGQVTNEKLFF.

This chain uses TRBV5-8 with TRBJ1-5; D unclear. The V gene's germline CDR1 is SGHTS and CDR2 YDEGEE. V was clipped by 2 bases and J by 4 bases, with 16 bases between them. The CDR3 sequence is 16 residues long. The CDR3 nucleotides are TGTGCCAGCAGCTTCCGGGAGAGGCTTGGGAATCAGCCCCAGCATTTT. This sequence encodes CASSFRERLGNQPQHF.

The chain combines TRBV27 with TRBJ1-5; D is possibly TRBD1 (5 bases). Trimming left V 1 base short and J 5 bases short, with 12 bases between. This CDR3 has 15 amino acids. The V gene's germline CDR1 is MNHEY and CDR2 SMNVEV (reference sequence). The CDR3 loop reads CASSLFVGGDQPQHF. Written as DNA, the CDR3 is TGTGCCAGCAGTTTATTTGTCGGGGGAGATCAGCCCCAGCATTTT.

In its sample, this clone was seen a few times. This chain joins TRBV7-2 and TRBJ1-1; D not certain. CDR1 and CDR2 (germline): SGHTA, FQGNSA. The V end lost 3 bases, the J end lost 3 bases, and 8 bases lay between the germline ends. The CDR3 is made up of 13 amino acids. The CDR3 loop reads CASSLSLYTEAFF. Here the CDR3 DNA reads TGTGCCAGCAGCTTGTCGTTGTACACTGAAGCTTTCTTT.

The chain couples TRBV29-1 to TRBJ2-7; D is perhaps TRBD2 (7 bases). This CDR3 is built from 13 residues. Germline V gene sequence: CDR1 SQVTM, CDR2 ANQGSEA. V was clipped by 7 bases and J by 5 bases, with 18 bases between them. CDR3 DNA sequence: TGCAGCGCCGAAGGGGGGGCGATCAACGAGCAGTACTTC. As protein: CSAEGGAINEQYF.

This clone was observed a handful of times. The chain joins TRBV12-3 or TRBV12-4 to TRBJ2-1, with TRBD2 matching over 8 bases. The CDR3 is made up of 12 amino acids. V shed 4 bases, J shed 14 bases, and the junction held 7 bases outside the gene matches. The CDR3, as DNA: TGTGCCAGCAGTTCAAGGGCGGGGGGTGAGTTCTTC. It specifies CASSSRAGGEFF.

V usage is TRBV15 and J usage is TRBJ2-1, with D possibly TRBD2 on 5 matching bases. Germline-derived CDR1 and CDR2 are LNHNV and YYDKDF (reference sequence). This CDR3 spans 12 amino acids. V gave up 0 bases and J gave up 9 bases, with 6 bases separating them. Here the CDR3 DNA reads TGTGCCACCAGCAGAGATCGGGGTGAGCAGTTCTTC. Protein sequence: CATSRDRGEQFF.

This rearrangement joins TRBV3-1 (or the pseudogene TRBV3-2) to TRBJ2-5; D unresolved. Germline-derived CDR1 and CDR2 are LGHDT and YNNKEL (reference sequence). Trimming cost V 4 bases and J 5 bases, with 14 bases left between them. There are 14 residues in the CDR3. The CDR3 DNA reads as TGTGCCAGCAGCCCAGAGAGTGTCCGGGAGACCCAGTACTTC. Translating it yields CASSPESVRETQYF.

The rearrangement joins TRBV3-1 (or the pseudogene TRBV3-2) to TRBJ2-1; TRBD2 matches 7 bases. Trimming took 4 bases from V and 0 from J; bases not matched to a gene: 6. The CDR3 is made up of 16 amino acids. Germline V gene data show CDR1 as LGHDT and CDR2 as YNNKEL (reference sequence). Here the CDR3 reads CASSPSGVGSYNEQFF. CDR3 in DNA: TGTGCCAGCAGCCCCAGCGGGGTAGGCTCCTACAATGAGCAGTTCTTC.

The chain employs TRBV10-1 and TRBJ2-1, with D possibly being TRBD1 (6 bases). In germline, CDR1 is WNHNN, CDR2 SYGVQD (reference sequence). Trimming removed 5 bases at V and 4 bases at J, with 15 bases between. The CDR3 is 15 residues long. In DNA form, the CDR3 reads TGCGCCAGCAGTTTTGACCAGGGGAGATACAATGAGCAGTTCTTC. Translation: CASSFDQGRYNEQFF.

The genes are TRBV5-6 and TRBJ1-5; TRBD1 is a possible D gene (6 bases). Germline CDR1 reads SGHDT; CDR2 reads YYEEEE. V was pared by 2 bases and J by 6 bases, with 15 bases between. This CDR3 contains 15 residues. CDR3 region: CASSLAQGWSQPQHF. In nucleotides, the CDR3 is TGTGCCAGCAGCTTAGCACAGGGATGGAGTCAGCCCCAGCATTTT.

The rearrangement joins TRBV6-5 to TRBJ1-5; D not certain. Trimming shortened V by 5 bases and J by 5 bases, and 13 bases separated the two germline ends. The V gene's germline CDR1 is MNHEY and CDR2 SVGAGI. CDR3 length: 14 amino acids. Here the CDR3 reads CASSRGFLYQPQHF. CDR3 nucleotides: TGTGCCAGCAGTCGGGGATTTCTTTATCAGCCCCAGCATTTT.